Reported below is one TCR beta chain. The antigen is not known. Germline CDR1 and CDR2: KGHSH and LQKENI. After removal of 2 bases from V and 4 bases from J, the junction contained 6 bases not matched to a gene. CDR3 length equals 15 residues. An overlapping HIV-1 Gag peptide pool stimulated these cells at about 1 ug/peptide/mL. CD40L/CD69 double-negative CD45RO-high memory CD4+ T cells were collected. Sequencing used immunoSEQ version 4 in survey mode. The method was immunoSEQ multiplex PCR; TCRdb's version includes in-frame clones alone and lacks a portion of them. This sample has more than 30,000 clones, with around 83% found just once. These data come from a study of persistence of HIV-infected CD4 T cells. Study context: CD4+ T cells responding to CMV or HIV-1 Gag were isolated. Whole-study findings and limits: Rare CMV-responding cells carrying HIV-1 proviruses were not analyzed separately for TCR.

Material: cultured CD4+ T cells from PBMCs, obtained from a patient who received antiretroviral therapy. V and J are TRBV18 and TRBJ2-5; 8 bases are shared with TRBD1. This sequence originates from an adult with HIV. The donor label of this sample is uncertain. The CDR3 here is CASSPGGRGRETQYF. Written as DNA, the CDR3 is TGTGCCAGCTCACCAGGGGGCAGGGGGCGAGAGACCCAGTACTTC. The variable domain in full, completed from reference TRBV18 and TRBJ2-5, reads NAGVMQNPRHLVRRRGQEARLRCSPMKGHSHVYWYRQLPEEGLKFMVYLQKENIIDESGMPKERFSAEFPKEGPSILRIQQVVRGDSAAYFCASSPGGRGRETQYFGPGTRLLVL.